This entry concerns a single T cell receptor beta chain. Its antigen is unknown. The CDR3 runs to 13 residues. From germline, CDR1 is SNHLY and CDR2 FYNNEI. The J segment lost 1 base and the V segment lost 5 bases, leaving 2 bases of the junction unmatched. This specimen belongs to a study of beta chain features in type 1 diabetes. Isolated RNA was reverse transcribed in full, so expressed TCRB transcripts were sequenced. Produced via immunoSEQ multiplex PCR; TCRdb's table is partial and in-frame only. The profile shows 300,000 or so clones, roughly an eighth of them singletons. Study findings and constraints: Significant though moderate, a shortening of TCRB CDR3s appeared in all four CD4+ subsets of Type 1 diabetes patients. Naive, central memory and regulatory TCRB repertoires appeared more similar among patients than healthy donors.

The source material was naive CD4+ T cells from blood. The clonotype comes from a man under 40 with type 1 diabetes. The chain links TRBV2 to TRBJ2-7, with 7 bases identical to TRBD2. The CDR3 sequence: CASSLGGSYEQYF. The CDR3, as DNA: TGTGCCAGCAGTCTGGGGGGGTCCTACGAGCAGTACTTC.